These T cell receptor beta chains were read from a single sample in a study of blood T cell repertoires in COVID-19. Profiling relied on immunoSEQ multiplex PCR, and the TCRdb table lists in-frame clones only, not all of them. Of around 20,000 clones listed, around 89% are singletons. Sequencing input: peripheral blood. The receptor set was obtained from a human donor in a cohort sampled during active COVID-19. Both conserved end residues are part of each CDR3. D genes are given only for firm matches.

v_gene: TRBV6-6; d_gene: NA; j_gene: TRBJ2-3; CDR3aa: CASTPGQAGDTQYF
v_gene: TRBV3-1/TRBV3-2; d_gene: TRBD2; j_gene: TRBJ2-3; CDR3aa: CASSLFSSGRSSTDTQYF
v_gene: TRBV6-6; d_gene: TRBD1; j_gene: TRBJ2-1; CDR3aa: CASRLPGQGYNEQFF
v_gene: TRBV27; d_gene: NA; j_gene: TRBJ1-1; CDR3aa: CASSLSDQGSSEAFF
v_gene: TRBV6-5; d_gene: TRBD2; j_gene: TRBJ2-5; CDR3aa: CASSYLVAGGQETQYF
v_gene: TRBV6-5; d_gene: NA; j_gene: TRBJ2-7; CDR3aa: CASSRAYEQYF
v_gene: TRBV7-9; d_gene: NA; j_gene: TRBJ2-3; CDR3aa: CASSLVGGGTDTQYF
v_gene: TRBV5-1; d_gene: TRBD2; j_gene: TRBJ2-1; CDR3aa: CASSLTSGYNEQFF
v_gene: TRBV7-7; d_gene: TRBD1; j_gene: TRBJ2-1; CDR3aa: CASSLGQGKNNEQFF
v_gene: TRBV28; d_gene: NA; j_gene: TRBJ1-2; CDR3aa: CASSLDPLSGYGYTF
v_gene: TRBV2; d_gene: TRBD2; j_gene: TRBJ2-3; CDR3aa: CASTGRAGAPDTQYF
v_gene: TRBV20-1; d_gene: NA; j_gene: TRBJ1-2; CDR3aa: CSVDSSHGYTF
v_gene: TRBV7-2; d_gene: TRBD1; j_gene: TRBJ2-2; CDR3aa: CASSPHRDRENTGELFF
v_gene: TRBV5-4; d_gene: TRBD1; j_gene: TRBJ1-2; CDR3aa: CASSSGQNYGYTF
v_gene: TRBV27; d_gene: NA; j_gene: TRBJ2-2; CDR3aa: CASRGAGSTGELFF
v_gene: TRBV28; d_gene: NA; j_gene: TRBJ1-2; CDR3aa: CASRTDLGYTF
v_gene: TRBV7-2; d_gene: TRBD2; j_gene: TRBJ2-3; CDR3aa: CASSGTSGAQDTQYF
v_gene: TRBV2; d_gene: TRBD2; j_gene: TRBJ2-1; CDR3aa: CASLSGTGLAGRDEQFF
v_gene: TRBV28; d_gene: NA; j_gene: TRBJ1-2; CDR3aa: CASTPSGGGNGYTF
v_gene: TRBV11-2; d_gene: TRBD1; j_gene: TRBJ1-2; CDR3aa: CASSTQGTGGYTF
v_gene: TRBV27; d_gene: NA; j_gene: TRBJ1-1; CDR3aa: CASRRQANTEAFF
v_gene: TRBV2; d_gene: NA; j_gene: TRBJ2-5; CDR3aa: CASSDGYYDGETQYF
v_gene: TRBV28; d_gene: TRBD1; j_gene: TRBJ1-1; CDR3aa: CASSIQGAEAFF
v_gene: TRBV7-8; d_gene: TRBD2; j_gene: TRBJ2-7; CDR3aa: CASSLAIPGASGRPEQYF
v_gene: TRBV5-8; d_gene: NA; j_gene: TRBJ1-1; CDR3aa: CASSRGHLVGAFF
v_gene: TRBV9; d_gene: NA; j_gene: TRBJ2-3; CDR3aa: CASRAGRTSTDTQYF
v_gene: TRBV9; d_gene: TRBD1; j_gene: TRBJ2-1; CDR3aa: CASSDGDRGSYNEQFF
v_gene: TRBV10-3; d_gene: NA; j_gene: TRBJ1-1; CDR3aa: CAITGRENTEAFF
v_gene: TRBV24-1; d_gene: NA; j_gene: TRBJ1-5; CDR3aa: CATSDSGGQPQHF
v_gene: TRBV28; d_gene: NA; j_gene: TRBJ2-7; CDR3aa: CASSGASYEQYF
v_gene: TRBV5-1; d_gene: TRBD1; j_gene: TRBJ2-7; CDR3aa: CASSLAAGQDIYEQYF
v_gene: TRBV12-3/TRBV12-4; d_gene: NA; j_gene: TRBJ2-7; CDR3aa: CASSLNSPSEQYF
v_gene: TRBV7-6; d_gene: NA; j_gene: TRBJ2-7; CDR3aa: CASSLASGQIYEQYF
v_gene: TRBV3-1/TRBV3-2; d_gene: TRBD2; j_gene: TRBJ2-1; CDR3aa: CASSPQRGSSYNEQFF
v_gene: TRBV18; d_gene: TRBD1; j_gene: TRBJ2-4; CDR3aa: CASSPPTGVGNIQYF
v_gene: TRBV27; d_gene: TRBD2; j_gene: TRBJ2-3; CDR3aa: CVTSGTTDTQYF
v_gene: TRBV2; d_gene: NA; j_gene: TRBJ1-1; CDR3aa: CASSVGTFFGGTEAFF
v_gene: TRBV27; d_gene: NA; j_gene: TRBJ2-3; CDR3aa: CASSGLGDTQYF
v_gene: TRBV27; d_gene: TRBD1; j_gene: TRBJ2-7; CDR3aa: CASSFGQGVEQYF
v_gene: TRBV3-1/TRBV3-2; d_gene: TRBD1; j_gene: TRBJ1-1; CDR3aa: CASSPTGRNTEAFF
v_gene: TRBV7-9; d_gene: TRBD1; j_gene: TRBJ2-1; CDR3aa: CASSSLEGGTGNEQFF
v_gene: TRBV19; d_gene: TRBD1; j_gene: TRBJ1-1; CDR3aa: CASSAGTEMNTEAFF